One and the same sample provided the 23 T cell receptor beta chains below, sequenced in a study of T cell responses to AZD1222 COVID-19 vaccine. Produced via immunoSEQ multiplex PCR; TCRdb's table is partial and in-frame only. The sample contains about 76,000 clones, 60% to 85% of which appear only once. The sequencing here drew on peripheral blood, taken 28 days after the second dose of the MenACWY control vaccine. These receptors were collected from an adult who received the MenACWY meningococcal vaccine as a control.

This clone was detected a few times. The CDR3 region has the DNA TGTGCCAGCAGCGGGGTCATGAACACTGAAGCTTTCTTT. Translated: CASSGVMNTEAFF. This rearrangement joins TRBV28 to TRBJ1-1; D ambiguous. The CDR3 extends over 13 amino acids. Trimming stripped 6 bases from V and 0 bases from J, with 8 bases between. The germline V gene encodes CDR1 MDHEN and CDR2 SYDVKM.

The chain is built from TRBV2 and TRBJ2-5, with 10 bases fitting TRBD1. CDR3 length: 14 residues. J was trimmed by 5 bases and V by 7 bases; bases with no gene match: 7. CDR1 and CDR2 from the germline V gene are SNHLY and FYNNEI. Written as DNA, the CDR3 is TGTGCCAGCACCACGGACAGGGGGAAGGAGACCCAGTACTTC. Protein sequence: CASTTDRGKETQYF.

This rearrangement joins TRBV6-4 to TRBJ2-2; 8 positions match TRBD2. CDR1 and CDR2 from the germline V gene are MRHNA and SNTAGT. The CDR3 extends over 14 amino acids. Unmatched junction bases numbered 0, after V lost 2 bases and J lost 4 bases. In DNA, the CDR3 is TGTGCCAGCAGTGACGGGACTAGCACCGGGGAGCTGTTTTTT. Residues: CASSDGTSTGELFF.

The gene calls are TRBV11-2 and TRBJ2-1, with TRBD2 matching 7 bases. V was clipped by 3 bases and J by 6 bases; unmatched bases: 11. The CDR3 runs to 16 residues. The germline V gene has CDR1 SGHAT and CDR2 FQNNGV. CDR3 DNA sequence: TGTGCCAGCAGCTTGGGGGGGGGAGGATTGGGCAATGAGCAGTTCTTC. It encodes CASSLGGGGLGNEQFF.

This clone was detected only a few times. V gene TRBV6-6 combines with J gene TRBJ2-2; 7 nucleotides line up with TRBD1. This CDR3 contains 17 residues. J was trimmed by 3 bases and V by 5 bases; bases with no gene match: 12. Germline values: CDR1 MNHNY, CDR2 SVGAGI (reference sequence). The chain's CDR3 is CASSLRKTGTDTGELFF. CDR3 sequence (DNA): TGTGCCAGCAGTCTTAGGAAAACCGGGACAGACACCGGGGAGCTGTTTTTT.

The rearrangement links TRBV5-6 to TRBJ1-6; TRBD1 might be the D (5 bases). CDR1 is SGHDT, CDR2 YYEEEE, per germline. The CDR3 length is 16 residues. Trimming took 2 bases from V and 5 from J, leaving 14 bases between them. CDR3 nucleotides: TGTGCCAGCAGCTTCCGAGGGGTGAGCCATAATTCACCCCTCCACTTT. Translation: CASSFRGVSHNSPLHF.

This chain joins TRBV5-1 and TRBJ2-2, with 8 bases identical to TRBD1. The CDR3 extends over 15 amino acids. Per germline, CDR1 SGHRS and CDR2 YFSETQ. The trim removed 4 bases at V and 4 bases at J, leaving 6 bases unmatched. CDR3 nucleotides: TGCGCCAGCAGCGCAGGGGGCGTTATCACCGGGGAGCTGTTTTTT. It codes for CASSAGGVITGELFF.

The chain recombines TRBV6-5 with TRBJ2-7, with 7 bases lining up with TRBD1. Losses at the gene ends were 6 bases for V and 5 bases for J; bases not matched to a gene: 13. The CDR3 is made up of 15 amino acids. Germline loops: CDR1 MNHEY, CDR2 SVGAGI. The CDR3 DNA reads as TGTGCCAGCAGCAACAGGGGCTTATCCCCTGACGAGCAGTACTTC. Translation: CASSNRGLSPDEQYF.

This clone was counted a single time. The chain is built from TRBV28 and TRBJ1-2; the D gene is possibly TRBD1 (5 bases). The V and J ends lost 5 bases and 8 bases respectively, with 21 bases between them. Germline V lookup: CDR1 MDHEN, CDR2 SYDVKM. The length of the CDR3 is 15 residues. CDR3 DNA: TGTGCCAGCAGTCTACTTTTAGGGGTAGACGGCGGCTACACCTTC. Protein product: CASSLLLGVDGGYTF.

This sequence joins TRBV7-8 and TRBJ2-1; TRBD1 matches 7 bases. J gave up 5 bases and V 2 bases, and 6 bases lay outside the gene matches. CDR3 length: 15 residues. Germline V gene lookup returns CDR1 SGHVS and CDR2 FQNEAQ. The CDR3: CASSLSTGVHNEQFF. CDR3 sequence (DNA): TGTGCCAGCAGCTTAAGTACAGGGGTTCACAATGAGCAGTTCTTC.

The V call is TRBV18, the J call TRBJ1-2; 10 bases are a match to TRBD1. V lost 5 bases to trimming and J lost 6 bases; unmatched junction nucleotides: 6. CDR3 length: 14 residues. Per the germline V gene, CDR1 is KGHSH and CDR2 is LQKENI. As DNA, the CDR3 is TGTGCCAGCTCAATTTCCGGGACAGGGGATGGCTACACCTTC. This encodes CASSISGTGDGYTF.

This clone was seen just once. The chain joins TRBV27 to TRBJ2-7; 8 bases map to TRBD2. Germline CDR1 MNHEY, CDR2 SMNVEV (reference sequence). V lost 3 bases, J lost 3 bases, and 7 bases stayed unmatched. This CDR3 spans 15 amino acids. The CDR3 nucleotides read TGTGCCAGCAGTTTCGCGGGAGGTCAAAGCTACGAGCAGTACTTC. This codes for CASSFAGGQSYEQYF.

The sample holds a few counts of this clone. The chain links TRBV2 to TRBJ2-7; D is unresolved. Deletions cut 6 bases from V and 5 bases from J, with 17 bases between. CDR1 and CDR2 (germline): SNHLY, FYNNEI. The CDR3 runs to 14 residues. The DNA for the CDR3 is TGTGCCAGCAGGCCGGGTATTGGGCCTGACGAGCAGTACTTC. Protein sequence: CASRPGIGPDEQYF.

CDR3 nucleotide sequence: TGTGCCAGCAGCCATGGACCGGGACAGGGGGCGGAGAACGAGCAGTACTTC. As protein: CASSHGPGQGAENEQYF. The J gene is TRBJ2-7, the V gene TRBV4-2; TRBD1 matches at 12 bases. The CDR3 sequence is 17 residues long. Germline CDR1 and CDR2: LGHNA and YNFKEQ. J gave up 5 bases and V 3 bases, and 11 bases lay outside the gene matches.

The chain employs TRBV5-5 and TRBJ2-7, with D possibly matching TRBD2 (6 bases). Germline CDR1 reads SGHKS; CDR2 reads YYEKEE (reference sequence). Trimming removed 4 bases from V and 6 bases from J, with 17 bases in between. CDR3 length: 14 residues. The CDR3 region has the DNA TGTGCCAGCAGCCATCGATGGCGGGATGGCGAGCAGTACTTC. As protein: CASSHRWRDGEQYF.

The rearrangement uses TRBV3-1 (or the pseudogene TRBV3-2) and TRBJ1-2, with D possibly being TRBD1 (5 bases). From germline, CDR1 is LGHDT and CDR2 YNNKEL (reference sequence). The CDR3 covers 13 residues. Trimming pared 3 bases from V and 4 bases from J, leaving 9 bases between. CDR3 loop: CASSQRGGYGYTF. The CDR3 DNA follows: TGTGCCAGCAGCCAGAGGGGTGGCTATGGCTACACCTTC.

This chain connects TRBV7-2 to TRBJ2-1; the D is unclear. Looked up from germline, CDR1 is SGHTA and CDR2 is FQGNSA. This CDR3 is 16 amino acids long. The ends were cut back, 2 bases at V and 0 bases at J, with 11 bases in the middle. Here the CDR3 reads CASSLSHRSSYNEQFF. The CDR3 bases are TGTGCCAGCAGCTTAAGCCACAGAAGCTCCTACAATGAGCAGTTCTTC. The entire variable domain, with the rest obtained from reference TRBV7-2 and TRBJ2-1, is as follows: GAGVSQSPSNKVTEKGKDVELRCDPISGHTALYWYRQSLGQGLEFLIYFQGNSAPDKSGLPSDRFSAERTGGSVSTLTIQRTQQEDSAVYLCASSLSHRSSYNEQFFGPGTRLTVL.

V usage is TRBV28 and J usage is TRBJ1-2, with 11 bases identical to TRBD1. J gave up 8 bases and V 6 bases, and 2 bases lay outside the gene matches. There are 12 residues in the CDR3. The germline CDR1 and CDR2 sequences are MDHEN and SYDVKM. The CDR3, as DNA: TGTGCCAGCAGAGGGACAGGGGGGGGCTACACCTTC. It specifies CASRGTGGGYTF.

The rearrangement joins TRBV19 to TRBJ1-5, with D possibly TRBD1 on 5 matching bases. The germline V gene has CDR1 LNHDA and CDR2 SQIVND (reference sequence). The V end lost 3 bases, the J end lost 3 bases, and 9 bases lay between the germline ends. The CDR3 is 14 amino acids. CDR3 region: CASSIAGDNQPQHF. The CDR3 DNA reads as TGTGCCAGTAGTATCGCGGGGGACAATCAGCCCCAGCATTTT.

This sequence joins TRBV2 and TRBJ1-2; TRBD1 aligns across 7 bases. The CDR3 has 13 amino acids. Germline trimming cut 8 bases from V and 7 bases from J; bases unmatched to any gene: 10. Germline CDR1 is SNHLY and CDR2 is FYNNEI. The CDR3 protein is CASVQGTRGGYTF. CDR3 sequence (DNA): TGTGCCAGCGTACAGGGGACTAGGGGTGGCTACACCTTC. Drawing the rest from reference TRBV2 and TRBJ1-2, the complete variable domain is EPEVTQTPSHQVTQMGQEVILRCVPISNHLYFYWYRQILGQKVEFLVSFYNNEISEKSEIFDDQFSVERPDGSNFTLKIRSTKLEDSAMYFCASVQGTRGGYTFGSGTRLTVV.

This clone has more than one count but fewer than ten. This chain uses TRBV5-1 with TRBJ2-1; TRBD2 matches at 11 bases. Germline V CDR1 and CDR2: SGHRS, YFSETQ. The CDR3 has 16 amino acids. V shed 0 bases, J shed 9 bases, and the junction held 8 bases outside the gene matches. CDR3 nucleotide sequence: TGCGCCAGCAGCTTGGATTTAGCGGGGGGGGCCCCTGAGCAGTTCTTC. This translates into CASSLDLAGGAPEQFF.

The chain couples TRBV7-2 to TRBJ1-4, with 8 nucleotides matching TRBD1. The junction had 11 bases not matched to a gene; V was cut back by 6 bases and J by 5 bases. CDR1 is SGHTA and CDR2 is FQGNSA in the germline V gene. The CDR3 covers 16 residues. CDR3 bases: TGTGCCAGCAGTCGTAACACAGGGGGATACAATGAAAAACTGTTTTTT. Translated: CASSRNTGGYNEKLFF.

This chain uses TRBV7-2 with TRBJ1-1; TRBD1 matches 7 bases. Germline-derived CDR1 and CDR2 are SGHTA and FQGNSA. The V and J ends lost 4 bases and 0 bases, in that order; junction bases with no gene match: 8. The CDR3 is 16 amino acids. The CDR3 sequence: CASSSSGGIVNTEAFF. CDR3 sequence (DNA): TGTGCCAGCAGCTCGTCAGGGGGAATAGTGAACACTGAAGCTTTCTTT.